The 20 T cell receptor beta chains below all came from one sample that was sequenced in a study of T cells in Graves' hyperthyroidism and ophthalmopathy. RNA transcripts gave rise to amplified TCR beta CDR3 regions. HTBI primers were the set used in a first-round RT-PCR of the TCR CDR3. TCRdb independently ran MiXCR on the multiplex PCR reads; one entry per CDR3 protein. Among about 380,000 distinct CDR3 sequences listed, around 14% were seen once. The source material was blood. The receptors originated from a woman aged 55 to 70 with Graves' hyperthyroidism.

This clonotype came up many times. The chain has TRBV3-1 and TRBJ2-3; no clear D. Trimming removed 1 base at V and 6 bases at J, with 5 bases between. CDR3 length: 12 residues. CDR1 LGHDT and CDR2 YNNKEL come from the germline V gene (reference sequence). CDR3: CASSQAADTQYF. The CDR3 region has the DNA TGTGCCAGCAGCCAAGCTGCGGATACGCAGTATTTT.

This clonotype occurred many times. The rearrangement uses TRBV12-3 or TRBV12-4 and TRBJ2-7, with 11 bases identical to TRBD1. The CDR3 consists of 15 residues. Germline trimming cut 5 bases from V and 3 bases from J; bases unmatched to any gene: 6. The CDR3 DNA reads TGTGCCAGCAGTCTTACCGGGACAGGGGGCTACGAGCAGTACTTC. Its translation is CASSLTGTGGYEQYF.

The chain is built from TRBV20-1 and TRBJ2-3; 9 bases map to TRBD2. The CDR3 runs 15 residues. Germline CDR1 and CDR2: DFQATT and SNEGSKA (reference sequence). The V gene end was trimmed by 0 bases and the J gene end by 3 bases; junction bases not matched to a gene: 4. In nucleotides, the CDR3 is TGCAGTGCTAGAGATGGAGCGGGAGGAACAGATACGCAGTATTTT. Amino acid sequence: CSARDGAGGTDTQYF.

The rearrangement joins TRBV10-3 to TRBJ1-5; tentatively, D is TRBD1 (6 bases). Germline V gene lookup returns CDR1 ENHRY and CDR2 SYGVKD. The V and J ends lost 6 bases and 1 base respectively, with 7 bases between them. This CDR3 contains 13 residues. The CDR3: CAIRGGSNQPQHF. The CDR3, as DNA: TGTGCCATCAGAGGGGGGAGCAATCAGCCCCAGCATTTT.

This clonotype has more than one count but fewer than ten. This chain joins TRBV4-2 and TRBJ1-5, with D perhaps matching TRBD1 (5 bases). This CDR3 region has 19 residues. Trimming removed 2 bases at V and 2 bases at J, with 22 bases between. In germline, CDR1 is LGHNA, CDR2 YNFKEQ. CDR3 nucleotide sequence: TGTGCCAGCAGCCAAACTTCCGGGACCCTCGGAGTTGGCAATCAGCCCCAGCATTTT. Encoded protein: CASSQTSGTLGVGNQPQHF.

This clonotype has only a few counts. The V call is TRBV5-1, the J call TRBJ1-1; TRBD1 matches 11 bases. Per the germline V gene, CDR1 is SGHRS and CDR2 is YFSETQ. J gave up 4 bases and V 3 bases, and 5 bases lay outside the gene matches. There are 15 residues in the CDR3. The CDR3 reads CASSWGTGGFTEAFF. CDR3 nucleotides: TGCGCCAGCAGCTGGGGGACAGGGGGTTTCACTGAAGCTTTCTTT.

This rearrangement joins TRBV27 to TRBJ2-7, with 11 nucleotides matching TRBD1. Losses at the gene ends were 6 bases for V and 4 bases for J; bases not matched to a gene: 8. The CDR3 is 15 amino acids. Germline loops: CDR1 MNHEY, CDR2 SMNVEV (reference sequence). The CDR3 spells CASRNPGTGGYEQYF. For the CDR3, the DNA is TGTGCCAGCAGAAACCCCGGGACAGGGGGTTACGAGCAGTACTTC.

This clonotype was picked up many times. V is TRBV30 and J is TRBJ2-7; no clear D gene. CDR3 length: 14 residues. V was pared by 3 bases and J by 3 bases, with 15 bases between. Germline CDR1 reads GTSNPN; CDR2 reads SVGIG (reference sequence). This CDR3 reads CAWRSRRVGYEQYF. Here the CDR3 DNA reads TGTGCCTGGAGATCCCGACGGGTCGGCTACGAGCAGTACTTC.

This clonotype showed up many times. V usage is TRBV30 and J usage is TRBJ2-5; TRBD1 or TRBD2 may be the D gene (6 bases each). The germline V gene encodes CDR1 GTSNPN and CDR2 SVGIG (reference sequence). The germline V and J ends were trimmed by 2 bases and 5 bases, with 12 bases remaining between them. CDR3 length: 13 residues. The CDR3 loop is CAWSPLGGETQYF. CDR3 sequence (DNA): TGTGCCTGGAGTCCTCTAGGGGGGGAGACCCAGTACTTC. Full variable domain (remainder filled in from reference TRBV30 and TRBJ2-5): SQTIHQWPATLVQPVGSPLSLECTVEGTSNPNLYWYRQAAGRGLQLLFYSVGIGQISSEVPQNLSASRPQDRQFILSSKKLLLSDSGFYLCAWSPLGGETQYFGPGTRLLVL.

This chain joins TRBV7-9 and TRBJ1-6, with D maybe TRBD1 (6 bases). CDR3 length equals 17 residues. The V and J ends lost 1 base and 7 bases respectively, with 17 bases between them. The V gene's germline CDR1 is SEHNR and CDR2 FQNEAQ (reference sequence). The CDR3 here is CASSLGLGRGVNSPLHF. CDR3 bases: TGTGCCAGCAGCTTAGGACTAGGCAGGGGTGTGAATTCACCCCTCCACTTT.

This clonotype was recorded at least ten times. V is TRBV10-3 and J is TRBJ1-2, with D tentatively TRBD1 (5 bases). CDR1 is ENHRY, CDR2 SYGVKD, per germline. Trimming took off 5 bases at V and 0 bases at J, with 19 bases between the two ends. The length of the CDR3 is 17 residues. The CDR3 loop is CAISKPGRPAANYGYTF. The CDR3 DNA sequence: TGTGCCATCAGTAAACCGGGACGCCCGGCTGCTAACTATGGCTACACCTTC.

This clonotype was detected many times. V gene TRBV29-1 combines with J gene TRBJ2-3; 10 nucleotides agree with TRBD2. This CDR3 spans 15 amino acids. CDR1 is SQVTM and CDR2 is ANQGSEA in the germline V gene. The V gene end was trimmed by 4 bases and the J gene end by 6 bases; junction bases not matched to a gene: 10. Here the CDR3 DNA reads TGCAGCGTTGCCCTAGCGGGAGTAGAATCGGATACGCAGTATTTT. Protein sequence: CSVALAGVESDTQYF.

This clonotype was counted ten times or more. V usage is TRBV6-4 and J usage is TRBJ1-1; D ambiguous. V was trimmed by 3 bases and J by 0 bases, leaving 8 bases between them. CDR1 and CDR2 (germline): MRHNA, SNTAGT. The CDR3 is 14 amino acids. The CDR3 protein is CASSEHSVNTEAFF. The CDR3 bases are TGTGCCAGCAGTGAGCACAGTGTGAACACTGAAGCTTTCTTT.

This clonotype was detected once. A clone one base away is much larger, so this may be a read error. V and J are TRBV25-1 and TRBJ2-1, with 7 bases that match TRBD2. With V trimmed by 3 bases and J by 0 bases, 5 bases remained unmatched. The CDR3 extends over 16 amino acids. Germline loops: CDR1 MGHDK, CDR2 SYGVNS. The chain's CDR3 is CASSDLGGSSYNEQFF. CDR3 bases: TGTGCCAGCAGTGATCTCGGCGGGAGCTCCTACAATGAGCAGTTCTTC.

The sample holds many counts of this clonotype. The V gene is TRBV2, the J gene TRBJ2-7; perhaps TRBD2 as D (5 bases). With 6 bases removed from V and 0 bases from J, the gap between germline ends came to 12 bases. The V gene's germline CDR1 is SNHLY and CDR2 FYNNEI. The CDR3 loop spans 14 amino acids. The CDR3 sequence: CASRPGMISYEQYF. In DNA form, the CDR3 reads TGTGCCAGCAGACCCGGGATGATCTCCTACGAGCAGTACTTC.

As regards this clonotype: Possible read error: a much larger clone is one base away. The V gene is TRBV29-1, the J gene TRBJ2-7; tentative D call: TRBD1 (5 bases). The V gene's germline CDR1 is SQVTM and CDR2 ANQGSEA. V was trimmed by 3 bases and J by 0 bases, leaving 6 bases between them. The CDR3 is made up of 12 amino acids. For the CDR3, the DNA is TGCAGCGTTGAGACAGCCTCCTACGAGCAGTACTTC. As protein: CSVETASYEQYF.

This clonotype showed up many times. The rearrangement uses TRBV6-1 and TRBJ2-1, with 8 bases matching TRBD1. CDR1 and CDR2 (germline): MNHNS, SASEGT. Trimming at V came to 5 bases and at J to 1 base, leaving 7 bases not matched to a gene. This CDR3 comprises 16 residues. The CDR3 region is CASSRQGAWSYNEQFF. CDR3 nucleotide sequence: TGTGCCAGCAGTCGGCAGGGGGCTTGGTCCTACAATGAGCAGTTCTTC.

Points on this clonotype: At one end the junction does not follow the germline gene, possibly because of a read error. The chain is built from TRBV3-1 and TRBJ2-3; 14 nucleotides align to TRBD2. CDR3 length: 18 amino acids. CDR1 is LGHDT, CDR2 YNNKEL, per germline (reference sequence). This CDR3 is CASGQFWGLAGDTDTQYF. In DNA, the CDR3 is TGTGCCAGCGGCCAATTCTGGGGACTAGCGGGAGACACAGATACGCAGTATTTT.

This clonotype was recorded many times. CDR3 sequence (DNA): TGTGCCAGCAGTTATCAGGGGCCGAGCACTGAAGCTTTCTTT. This translates into CASSYQGPSTEAFF. The chain links TRBV2 to TRBJ1-1; D is perhaps TRBD1 (6 bases). Germline lookup yields CDR1 SNHLY and CDR2 FYNNEI. With 5 bases removed from V and 4 bases from J, the gap between germline ends came to 14 bases. CDR3 length equals 14 residues.

The rearrangement links TRBV7-9 to TRBJ2-7; 7 bases are shared with TRBD2. V was clipped by 5 bases and J by 2 bases; unmatched bases: 12. In germline, CDR1 is SEHNR, CDR2 FQNEAQ (reference sequence). CDR3 length: 16 residues. The chain's CDR3 is CASSPPRGRAPYEQYF. CDR3 coding DNA: TGTGCCAGCAGCCCCCCACGTGGGAGGGCCCCCTACGAGCAGTACTTC.